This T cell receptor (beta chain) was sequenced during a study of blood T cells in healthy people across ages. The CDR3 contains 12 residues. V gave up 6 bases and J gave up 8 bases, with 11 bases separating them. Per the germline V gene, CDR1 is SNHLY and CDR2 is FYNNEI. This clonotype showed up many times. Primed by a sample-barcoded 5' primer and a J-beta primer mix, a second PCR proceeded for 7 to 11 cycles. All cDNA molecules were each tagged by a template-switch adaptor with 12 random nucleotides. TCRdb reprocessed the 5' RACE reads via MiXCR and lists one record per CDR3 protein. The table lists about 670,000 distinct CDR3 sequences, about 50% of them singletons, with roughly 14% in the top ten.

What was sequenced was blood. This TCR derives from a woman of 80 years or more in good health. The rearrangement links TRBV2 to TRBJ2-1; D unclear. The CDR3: CASRLSQDEQFF. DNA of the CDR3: TGTGCCAGCAGGCTAAGCCAGGATGAGCAGTTCTTC. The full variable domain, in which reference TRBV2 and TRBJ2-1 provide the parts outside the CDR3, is EPEVTQTPSHQVTQMGQEVILRCVPISNHLYFYWYRQILGQKVEFLVSFYNNEISEKSEIFDDQFSVERPDGSNFTLKIRSTKLEDSAMYFCASRLSQDEQFFGPGTRLTVL.